This TCR beta chain was documented in a study of blood T cell repertoires in COVID-19. Overall study context: PBMCs, B-cell-depleted T cells, or T cells were the source of the cDNA or gDNA that made up the material.

Germline V CDR1 and CDR2: KGHSH, LQKENI. Trimming took off 5 bases at V and 3 bases at J, with 13 bases between the two ends. CDR3 length: 14 amino acids. This clone was detected only once. In the source study's methods: Amplification with reference gene primers provided the estimates of nucleated cell counts. TCRdb keeps only in-frame clones here, not all; method: immunoSEQ multiplex PCR. V and J calls and clone size follow that table, whereas D and trimming were derived from the DNA. The repertoire holds 350,000 to 400,000 clones, with around 90% as singletons. The TCR originated in a woman in her twenties or thirties with COVID-19, enrolled during active disease. The chain has TRBV18 and TRBJ1-1; D possibly corresponds to TRBD1 (6 bases). Sequences were obtained from peripheral blood. The CDR3 loop reads CASSLSRGYTEAFF. The CDR3 DNA sequence: TGTGCCAGCTCATTAAGCAGGGGTTACACTGAAGCTTTCTTT.